These 30 T cell receptor beta chains came from one sample sequenced in a study of T cells in narcolepsy. Repertoires were generated with immunoSEQ multiplex PCR, while TCRdb's copy carries only in-frame clones and drops some. Here the sample spans around 20,000 clones, around 86% being singletons. The material sequenced was memory (CD45RA-) CD4+ T cells from blood. These receptors originate from a human donor in good health.

The V and J genes are TRBV9 and TRBJ2-1; tentatively, D is TRBD2 (5 bases). There are 17 residues in the CDR3. Germline lookup yields CDR1 SGDLS and CDR2 YYNGEE. V was trimmed by 3 bases and J by 0 bases, leaving 16 bases between them. The CDR3 sequence is CASSGPPWESSYNEQFF. The CDR3 nucleotides are TGTGCCAGCAGCGGGCCCCCTTGGGAGAGCTCCTACAATGAGCAGTTCTTC.

The chain has TRBV7-9 and TRBJ1-4, with TRBD1 matching over 9 bases. The V segment lost 5 bases and the J segment 4 bases; nucleotides outside the gene matches: 2. Germline V gives CDR1 SEHNR, CDR2 FQNEAQ (reference sequence). This CDR3 comprises 14 residues. DNA of the CDR3: TGTGCCAGCAGCCCGGGACAGGGTAATGAAAAACTGTTTTTT. This encodes CASSPGQGNEKLFF.

In regard to this clone: A read error may produce the germline difference seen at one junction end. The V and J genes are TRBV5-5 and TRBJ1-2, with 8 positions matching TRBD1. Germline V gene sequence: CDR1 SGHKS, CDR2 YYEKEE (reference sequence). This CDR3 has 13 residues. Here the CDR3 reads CASILDRVHGYTF. The CDR3, as DNA: TGTGCCAGCATCTTGGACAGGGTCCATGGCTACACCTTC.

This clone was detected a few times. This chain links TRBV10-3 with TRBJ1-6; 7 bases map to TRBD1. Germline-derived CDR1 and CDR2 are ENHRY and SYGVKD. V was pared by 6 bases and J by 0 bases, with 2 bases of the junction left unmatched. CDR3 length: 15 residues. As DNA, the CDR3 is TGTGCCATCAGGCCAGGGGGCTCCTATAATTCACCCCTCCACTTT. This gives the protein CAIRPGGSYNSPLHF.

The chain carries TRBV2 and TRBJ1-1; tentative D call: TRBD1 (6 bases). Germline-derived CDR1 and CDR2 are SNHLY and FYNNEI. The V and J ends lost 4 bases and 6 bases respectively, with 15 bases between them. The CDR3 loop spans 14 amino acids. The CDR3 sequence is CASSAGGVKSEAFF. CDR3 bases: TGTGCCAGCAGTGCGGGGGGCGTAAAGTCTGAAGCTTTCTTT.

The chain recombines TRBV9 with TRBJ1-1; 7 bases map to TRBD1. Germline-derived CDR1 and CDR2 are SGDLS and YYNGEE. The CDR3 loop spans 14 amino acids. V lost 3 bases, J lost 4 bases, and 6 bases stayed unmatched. The CDR3 DNA reads TGTGCCAGCAGCGGGGACAGCAGACTCACTGAAGCTTTCTTT. Translated: CASSGDSRLTEAFF.

The chain links TRBV7-2 to TRBJ2-2, with a weak D call TRBD2 (6 bases). The CDR3 spans 15 residues. Germline CDR1 and CDR2: SGHTA and FQGNSA. V was clipped by 0 bases and J by 1 base, with 6 bases between them. This chain's CDR3 is CASSLAAGNTGELFF. The CDR3 DNA reads TGTGCCAGCAGCTTAGCAGCGGGGAACACCGGGGAGCTGTTTTTT.

The sample holds a few counts of this clone. This chain uses TRBV5-4 with TRBJ1-1; D gene unclear. The germline gives CDR1 SGHNT, CDR2 YYREEE (reference sequence). CDR3 length: 13 amino acids. V lost 2 bases and J 1 base, leaving 6 bases between the germline ends. CDR3 sequence reads: CASSLETNTEAFF. In DNA, the CDR3 is TGTGCCAGCAGCTTAGAGACGAACACTGAAGCTTTCTTT.

The chain has TRBV4-2 and TRBJ2-1; D may be TRBD2 (6 bases). Per the germline V gene, CDR1 is LGHNA and CDR2 is YNFKEQ. The CDR3 has 18 amino acids. Trimming left V 5 bases short and J 2 bases short, with 22 bases between. The CDR3 nucleotides are TGTGCCAGCAGCGACGGCACGGCCTCGGGAGCTGCCTACAATGAGCAGTTCTTC. Protein sequence: CASSDGTASGAAYNEQFF.

V usage is TRBV7-3 and J usage is TRBJ2-3; TRBD2 aligns across 10 bases. Unmatched junction bases numbered 8, after V lost 5 bases and J lost 3 bases. CDR3 length: 16 amino acids. Germline CDR1 is SGHTA and CDR2 is FQGTGA. The CDR3: CASSPVAGGATDTQYF. In DNA form, the CDR3 reads TGTGCCAGCAGCCCAGTAGCGGGGGGAGCAACAGATACGCAGTATTTT.

CDR3 protein: CASSEGPLGNYGYTF. DNA of the CDR3: TGTGCCAGCAGTGAAGGGCCCTTGGGAAACTATGGCTACACCTTC. The rearrangement joins TRBV6-1 to TRBJ1-2, with unresolved D. This CDR3 is 15 amino acids long. The germline gives CDR1 MNHNS, CDR2 SASEGT. V lost 1 base, J lost 2 bases, and 11 bases lay in between.

This chain uses TRBV2 with TRBJ2-5; weak D call: TRBD1 (6 bases). This CDR3 contains 13 residues. The V end lost 2 bases, the J end lost 10 bases, and 14 bases lay between the germline ends. Germline values: CDR1 SNHLY, CDR2 FYNNEI. CDR3 region: CASSERGAGDQYF. The DNA for the CDR3 is TGTGCCAGCAGTGAAAGAGGGGCAGGGGACCAGTACTTC.

V and J are TRBV6-5 and TRBJ2-4; 11 bases fit TRBD2. Germline loops: CDR1 MNHEY, CDR2 SVGAGI. The ends lost 8 bases at V and 9 bases at J; junction bases unmatched: 3. The CDR3 extends over 12 amino acids. CDR3 coding DNA: TGTGCCAGCGCTCTAGCGGGAGGCATTCAGTACTTC. Translated, it gives CASALAGGIQYF.

Of note for this clone: A junction end diverges from the germline sequence, so it may reflect a read error. This chain connects TRBV14 to TRBJ2-5, with 7 nucleotides matching TRBD1. Germline CDR1 SGHDN, CDR2 FVKESK. This CDR3 region has 13 residues. CDR3 DNA: TGTGCCAGCGGGCGGAGAGGGACAGAGGCCCAGTACTTC. Protein product: CASGRRGTEAQYF.

V usage is TRBV20-1 and J usage is TRBJ1-4; no firm D call. This CDR3 is built from 11 residues. Germline loops: CDR1 DFQATT, CDR2 SNEGSKA (reference sequence). V was pared by 6 bases and J by 6 bases, with 8 bases between. CDR3 in DNA: TGCAGTGCCCAGTTAGATGAAAAACTGTTTTTT. Translation: CSAQLDEKLFF.

The V call is TRBV29-1, the J call TRBJ2-7; D is ambiguous. Germline assignment: CDR1 SQVTM and CDR2 ANQGSEA. V lost 4 bases and J 0 bases, leaving 10 bases between the germline ends. The CDR3 is made up of 13 amino acids. CDR3: CSVVVHSSYEQYF. Written as DNA, the CDR3 is TGCAGCGTTGTTGTCCACAGCTCCTACGAGCAGTACTTC.

This clone showed up just a few times. The chain combines TRBV2 with TRBJ1-2; D is possibly TRBD1 (5 bases). V lost 2 bases and J 8 bases, leaving 15 bases between the germline ends. The germline gives CDR1 SNHLY, CDR2 FYNNEI. The CDR3 covers 14 residues. CDR3 DNA sequence: TGTGCCAGCAGTGAAATGGTGGGGGTCTCCGGCTACACCTTC. Translating gives CASSEMVGVSGYTF.

There are a few counts of this clone. The CDR3 is CASSSESDTQYF. The CDR3 nucleotides read TGCGCCAGCAGCTCCGAGTCAGATACGCAGTATTTT. This chain connects TRBV4-1 to TRBJ2-3; D unclear. Germline V lookup: CDR1 MGHRA, CDR2 YSYEKL. This CDR3 has 12 residues. With 5 bases removed from V and 4 bases from J, the gap between germline ends came to 7 bases.

The chain employs TRBV27 and TRBJ2-3, with TRBD2 matching 9 bases. Germline trimming cut 3 bases from V and 4 bases from J; bases unmatched to any gene: 2. Germline CDR1 MNHEY, CDR2 SMNVEV (reference sequence). The CDR3 spans 14 residues. CDR3 in amino acids: CASSFSGSADTQYF. The CDR3 bases are TGTGCCAGCAGTTTTAGCGGGAGCGCAGATACGCAGTATTTT.

The rearrangement uses TRBV28 and TRBJ1-4; TRBD1 agrees at 7 bases. With 4 bases clipped from V and 8 bases from J, the junction kept 10 bases outside the gene matches. Per germline, CDR1 MDHEN and CDR2 SYDVKM. The CDR3 runs to 15 residues. The CDR3 spells CASSSIGQEGEKLFF. The CDR3, as DNA: TGTGCCAGCAGTTCAATCGGACAGGAGGGAGAAAAACTGTTTTTT.

This chain uses TRBV28 with TRBJ2-5; TRBD1 or TRBD2 may be the D gene (5 bases each). The J call may be incorrect, as the DNA end agrees better with TRBJ2-7. The CDR3 loop spans 13 amino acids. Germline V gene sequence: CDR1 MDHEN, CDR2 SYDVKM. CDR3 protein: CASTHGDRYEQYF. The CDR3 DNA sequence: TGTGCCAGCACCCATGGGGACCGTTACGAGCAGTACTTC.

The chain joins TRBV7-9 to TRBJ1-1; D gene unclear. CDR1 and CDR2 from the germline V gene are SEHNR and FQNEAQ (reference sequence). V was cut by 5 bases and J by 5 bases, with 18 bases left in between. CDR3 size: 15 residues. The CDR3 DNA sequence: TGTGCCAGCAGCCCCCATAACACGGGAAAAACTGAAGCTTTCTTT. As protein: CASSPHNTGKTEAFF.

The chain recombines TRBV30 with TRBJ1-3; no reliable D call. Between the trimmed V and J ends, which lost 5 bases and 3 bases, there was a span of 11 bases. From germline, CDR1 is GTSNPN and CDR2 SVGIG (reference sequence). This CDR3 region has 13 residues. The DNA of the CDR3 is TGTGCCTGGGTGTCCGGGGTTGGAAACACCATATATTTT. Protein product: CAWVSGVGNTIYF.

This clone was found once. This sequence joins TRBV9 and TRBJ2-2; 9 nucleotides align to TRBD2. J gave up 4 bases and V 4 bases, and 11 bases lay outside the gene matches. CDR1 and CDR2 from the germline V gene are SGDLS and YYNGEE. The length of the CDR3 is 17 residues. This CDR3 is CASSLGLAGAGTGELFF. CDR3 nucleotides: TGTGCCAGCAGCCTTGGATTAGCGGGAGCGGGCACCGGGGAGCTGTTTTTT.

This clone has just a few counts. This chain connects TRBV6-6 to TRBJ2-7; D gene uncertain. The germline V gene has CDR1 MNHNY and CDR2 SVGAGI (reference sequence). V dropped 7 bases and J dropped 5 bases, with 15 bases sitting between them. The CDR3 is 13 amino acids. CDR3 nucleotides: TGTGCCAGCAATCAGGCCGTCGGCCACGAGCAGTACTTC. The encoded protein is CASNQAVGHEQYF.

The chain joins TRBV7-6 to TRBJ1-6; D is ambiguous. Germline assignment: CDR1 SGHVS and CDR2 FNYEAQ. The CDR3 covers 14 residues. Trimming stripped 1 base from V and 9 bases from J, with 10 bases between. The CDR3 DNA reads as TGTGCCAGCAGCTTAGACTTAGAGGGTTCACCCCTCCACTTT. Translating gives CASSLDLEGSPLHF.

The chain is built from TRBV7-9 and TRBJ1-2; D is undetermined. CDR1 and CDR2 (germline): SEHNR, FQNEAQ (reference sequence). Trimming removed 1 base from V and 3 bases from J, with 21 bases in between. The CDR3 is 18 amino acids. The CDR3 DNA sequence: TGTGCCAGCAGCTTAGAAGTTGGCGGAGCGGGGTGGGACTATGGCTACACCTTC. Translation: CASSLEVGGAGWDYGYTF.

J is TRBJ2-5 and V is TRBV9; the D call may be TRBD1 or TRBD2 (5 bases each). The DNA end is more similar to TRBJ2-7, so the J call may be wrong. The CDR3 sequence is 15 residues long. CDR1 and CDR2 from the germline V gene are SGDLS and YYNGEE. The chain's CDR3 is CASSAGTLSSYEQYF. The CDR3 DNA reads TGTGCCAGCAGCGCTGGGACGCTCAGCTCCTACGAGCAGTACTTC.

The chain is built from TRBV9 and TRBJ2-1; D not resolved. The CDR3 consists of 17 residues. In germline, CDR1 is SGDLS, CDR2 YYNGEE. The V and J ends lost 4 bases and 0 bases respectively, with 17 bases between them. CDR3 protein: CASSPPVGQSSYNEQFF. The CDR3, as DNA: TGTGCCAGCAGCCCCCCCGTAGGGCAGAGCTCCTACAATGAGCAGTTCTTC.

In this sample, this clone turned up a few times. This chain uses TRBV18 with TRBJ2-7; 8 bases line up with TRBD2. Germline V gene sequence: CDR1 KGHSH, CDR2 LQKENI. The CDR3 covers 16 residues. With 4 bases clipped from V and 7 bases from J, the junction kept 15 bases outside the gene matches. The CDR3 sequence is CASSLSRSGGPGEQYF. DNA for the CDR3: TGTGCCAGCTCACTTAGTCGGAGCGGGGGTCCGGGGGAGCAGTACTTC.